This TCR beta chain was obtained from a study of cytomegalovirus exposure and HLA in healthy donors. The donors were healthy bone marrow donors. Findings of the study overall: In an earlier analysis, in about 530 donors, most V segments appeared productive either ~90% or ~30% of the time. Both high specificity and high sensitivity reportedly marked the classifier's diagnosis of cytomegalovirus status. A later analysis associated 16,000 or so TCR beta sequences with HLA alleles at a 0.05 false discovery rate.

Note on this clone: Antigen unknown.

The PCR was carried out with 60 Vbeta primers and 13 Jbeta primers. TCRdb keeps only in-frame clones here, not all; method: immunoSEQ multiplex PCR. The table includes approximately 100,000 clones, roughly 85% detected once. CDR3 length: 14 amino acids. V was trimmed by 4 bases and J by 9 bases, leaving 16 bases between them. Looked up from germline, CDR1 is SGHVS and CDR2 is FQNEAQ. The J gene is TRBJ1-5, the V gene TRBV7-8; tentative D call: TRBD1 (6 bases). The sequence derives from a man aged 30-40 years in good health and CMV-seronegative. The material sequenced was PBMCs. The DNA for the CDR3 is TGTGCCAGCAGCTCTAGGACAGCTCTTACGCCCCAGCATTTT. Translated, it gives CASSSRTALTPQHF.